This T cell receptor beta chain was profiled in a study of CD8 T cells in Susac syndrome. Random-hexamer reverse transcription was applied to about 0.45 to 1 ug RNA. Multiplex PCR with immunoSEQ amplified the TCR beta CDR3 across 54 Vbeta and 13 Jbeta. MiXCR, run by TCRdb on the immunoSEQ multiplex PCR reads, gives a single entry per CDR3 protein. The sample carries about 180,000 distinct CDR3 sequences, approximately 94% recorded once. The V gene end was trimmed by 4 bases and the J gene end by 7 bases; junction bases not matched to a gene: 4. The CDR3 length is 13 residues. Looked up from germline, CDR1 is GTSNPN and CDR2 is SVGIG (reference sequence). Sequencing of TCR beta covered CD8+ and CD4+ T cells obtained from blood. Treatment-naive patients with stable or active relapsing-remitting disease were the multiple sclerosis controls. TEMRA cells were FACS-enriched, unlike CD8+ and CD4+ T cells, which were negatively isolated.

The genes are TRBV30 and TRBJ1-6; 7 bases match TRBD1. The receptor was isolated from a human donor with multiple sclerosis. The sample comprised CD4+ T cells from PBMCs. The DNA of the CDR3 is TGTGCCTGGACCAGGGGGAACAATTCACCCCTCCACTTT. It specifies CAWTRGNNSPLHF.